These T cell receptor beta chains were read from a single sample in a study of cytomegalovirus exposure and HLA in healthy donors. Using immunoSEQ multiplex PCR, the repertoire was profiled, and TCRdb retains in-frame clones only, with some absent. This table holds some 250,000 clones, around 90% found once. Sample: PBMCs. Receptors originate from a woman aged 18-29 years in good health and CMV-seronegative. Both conserved end residues are part of each CDR3. The D gene is left open where the match is weak. Rows give clone size only sometimes, using once, few, many, or a class for an expanded clone.

d_gene: TRBD1
v_gene: TRBV6-5
abundance: NA
j_gene: TRBJ1-3
CDR3aa: CASSYTTGLGGNTIYF
CDR3nt: TGTGCCAGCAGTTACACGACAGGGTTGGGTGGAAACACCATATATTTT

d_gene: NA
v_gene: TRBV2
abundance: NA
j_gene: TRBJ1-2
CDR3aa: CASSPTGLYGYTF
CDR3nt: TGTGCCAGCAGTCCCACAGGCCTCTATGGCTACACCTTC

d_gene: TRBD1
v_gene: TRBV7-8
abundance: NA
j_gene: TRBJ1-5
CDR3aa: CASSTLGDRGSNQPQHF
CDR3nt: TGTGCCAGCAGCACATTAGGGGACAGGGGTAGCAATCAGCCCCAGCATTTT

d_gene: NA
v_gene: TRBV6-5
abundance: NA
j_gene: TRBJ1-1
CDR3aa: CASSYQGFANTEAFF
CDR3nt: TGTGCCAGCAGTTACCAGGGTTTCGCGAACACTGAAGCTTTCTTT

d_gene: TRBD1
v_gene: TRBV5-1
abundance: NA
j_gene: TRBJ2-2
CDR3aa: CASSLAVDRGSTGELFF
CDR3nt: TGCGCCAGCAGCTTGGCGGTGGACAGGGGGTCGACCGGGGAGCTGTTTTTT

d_gene: NA
v_gene: TRBV29-1
abundance: NA
j_gene: TRBJ2-3
CDR3aa: CSVEDPSGNTDTQYF
CDR3nt: TGCAGCGTTGAAGATCCCAGCGGAAACACAGATACGCAGTATTTT

d_gene: TRBD2
v_gene: TRBV28
abundance: NA
j_gene: TRBJ2-1
CDR3aa: CASSLPGTSGGPSHEQFF
CDR3nt: TGTGCCAGCAGCTTACCGGGGACTAGCGGGGGGCCAAGCCATGAGCAGTTCTTC

d_gene: NA
v_gene: TRBV6-1
abundance: NA
j_gene: TRBJ1-2
CDR3aa: CASRPRSRAYGYTF
CDR3nt: TGTGCCAGCCGACCACGTTCCAGGGCCTATGGCTACACCTTC

d_gene: TRBD1
v_gene: TRBV4-1
abundance: NA
j_gene: TRBJ1-4
CDR3aa: CASSQPRDRVLGTNEKLFF
CDR3nt: TGCGCCAGCAGCCAACCTCGGGACAGGGTGCTTGGAACTAATGAAAAACTGTTTTTT

d_gene: NA
v_gene: TRBV6-5
abundance: NA
j_gene: TRBJ1-5
CDR3aa: CASSRERNQPQHF
CDR3nt: TGTGCCAGCAGCAGGGAAAGAAATCAGCCCCAGCATTTT

d_gene: NA
v_gene: TRBV9
abundance: NA
j_gene: TRBJ2-1
CDR3aa: CASTRGSMGSHNEQFF
CDR3nt: TGTGCCAGCACTAGGGGTAGTATGGGTAGTCACAATGAGCAGTTCTTC

d_gene: TRBD2
v_gene: TRBV29-1
abundance: once
j_gene: TRBJ2-3
CDR3aa: CSVRLTSGGEDTQYF
CDR3nt: TGCAGCGTACGTTTGACTAGCGGGGGGGAAGATACGCAGTATTTT

d_gene: NA
v_gene: TRBV5-4
abundance: NA
j_gene: TRBJ2-7
CDR3aa: CASSFQGSSYEQYF
CDR3nt: TGTGCCAGCAGCTTCCAGGGGAGCTCCTACGAGCAGTACTTC

d_gene: TRBD1
v_gene: TRBV4-3
abundance: NA
j_gene: TRBJ1-1
CDR3aa: CASSQEVGQGMNTEAFF
CDR3nt: TGCGCCAGCAGCCAAGAAGTCGGACAGGGAATGAACACTGAAGCTTTCTTT

d_gene: TRBD2
v_gene: TRBV27
abundance: NA
j_gene: TRBJ2-1
CDR3aa: CASSPGTSGSSYNEQFF
CDR3nt: TGTGCCAGCAGTCCCGGGACTAGCGGAAGCTCCTACAATGAGCAGTTCTTC

d_gene: NA
v_gene: TRBV6-5
abundance: once
j_gene: TRBJ1-1
CDR3aa: CASSYSGANTEAFF
CDR3nt: TGTGCCAGCAGTTACTCGGGGGCAAACACTGAAGCTTTCTTT

d_gene: TRBD1
v_gene: TRBV5-1
abundance: once
j_gene: TRBJ2-2
CDR3aa: CASSLRDRSYPGELFF
CDR3nt: TGCGCCAGCAGCTTGAGGGACAGGTCTTACCCCGGGGAGCTGTTTTTT

d_gene: TRBD1
v_gene: TRBV6-5
abundance: NA
j_gene: TRBJ2-2
CDR3aa: CASRTGQGVTGELFF
CDR3nt: TGTGCCAGCAGGACGGGACAGGGGGTTACCGGGGAGCTGTTTTTT

d_gene: NA
v_gene: TRBV4-1
abundance: NA
j_gene: TRBJ1-5
CDR3aa: CASSQGPPGQPQHF
CDR3nt: TGCGCCAGCAGCCAGGGCCCTCCGGGGCAGCCCCAGCATTTT

d_gene: TRBD1
v_gene: TRBV27
abundance: once
j_gene: TRBJ1-1
CDR3aa: CASSAAGTGGTEAFF
CDR3nt: TGTGCCAGCAGTGCGGCCGGGACAGGGGGCACTGAAGCTTTCTTT

d_gene: TRBD1
v_gene: TRBV5-6
abundance: NA
j_gene: TRBJ1-1
CDR3aa: CASTLIGQEKNTEAFF
CDR3nt: TGTGCCAGCACCCTCATAGGACAGGAAAAGAACACTGAAGCTTTCTTT

d_gene: NA
v_gene: TRBV5-4
abundance: few
j_gene: TRBJ2-3
CDR3aa: CASSLTQGGTDTQYF
CDR3nt: TGTGCCAGCAGCTTAACTCAGGGTGGCACAGATACGCAGTATTTT

d_gene: TRBD1
v_gene: TRBV4-3
abundance: NA
j_gene: TRBJ1-1
CDR3aa: CASSRGTDPTEAFF
CDR3nt: TGCGCCAGCAGCCGCGGGACAGACCCTACTGAAGCTTTCTTT

d_gene: TRBD2
v_gene: TRBV18
abundance: NA
j_gene: TRBJ2-3
CDR3aa: CASSPPSGGGTDTQYF
CDR3nt: TGTGCCAGCTCACCACCCAGCGGGGGGGGCACAGATACGCAGTATTTT

d_gene: TRBD1
v_gene: TRBV19
abundance: NA
j_gene: TRBJ1-1
CDR3aa: CASSPTGMATEAFF
CDR3nt: TGTGCCAGTAGCCCGACAGGGATGGCCACTGAAGCTTTCTTT

d_gene: TRBD2
v_gene: TRBV30
abundance: NA
j_gene: TRBJ2-3
CDR3aa: CAWSVLAGGKDTQYF
CDR3nt: TGTGCCTGGAGTGTACTAGCGGGGGGGAAGGATACGCAGTATTTT

d_gene: NA
v_gene: TRBV28
abundance: NA
j_gene: TRBJ2-1
CDR3aa: CASSLRLTRDEQFF
CDR3nt: TGTGCCAGCAGTTTAAGGCTAACTAGGGATGAGCAGTTCTTC

d_gene: TRBD1
v_gene: TRBV19
abundance: NA
j_gene: TRBJ1-5
CDR3aa: CASSTWDRGINQPQHF
CDR3nt: TGTGCCAGTAGTACCTGGGACAGGGGTATCAATCAGCCCCAGCATTTT

d_gene: NA
v_gene: TRBV18
abundance: NA
j_gene: TRBJ2-2
CDR3aa: CASSQGHNTGELFF
CDR3nt: TGTGCCAGCTCACAAGGACATAACACCGGGGAGCTGTTTTTT